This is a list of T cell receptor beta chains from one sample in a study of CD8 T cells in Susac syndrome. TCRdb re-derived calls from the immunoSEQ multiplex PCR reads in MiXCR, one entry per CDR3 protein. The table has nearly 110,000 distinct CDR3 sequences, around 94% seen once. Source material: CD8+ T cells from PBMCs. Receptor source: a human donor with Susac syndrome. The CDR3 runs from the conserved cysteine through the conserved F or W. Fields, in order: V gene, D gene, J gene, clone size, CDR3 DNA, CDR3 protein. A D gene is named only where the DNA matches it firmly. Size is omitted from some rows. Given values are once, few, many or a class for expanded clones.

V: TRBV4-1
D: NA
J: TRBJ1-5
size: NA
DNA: TGCGCCAGCAGCCAAGATTTCGGGGGCAGTCAGCCCCAGCATTTT
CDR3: CASSQDFGGSQPQHF

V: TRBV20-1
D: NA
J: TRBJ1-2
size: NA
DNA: TGCAGTGCTAGTACAGGGCTAAATGGCTACACCTTC
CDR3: CSASTGLNGYTF

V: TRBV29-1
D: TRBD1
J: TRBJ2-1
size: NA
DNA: TGCAGCGTTGACCTGCAGGGGGTGGAGTTCTTC
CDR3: CSVDLQGVEFF

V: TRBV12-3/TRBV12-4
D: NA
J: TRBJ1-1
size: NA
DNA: TGTGCCAGCAGTTTTACAGCCTCACCGGGAAGTGAAGCTTTCTTT
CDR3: CASSFTASPGSEAFF

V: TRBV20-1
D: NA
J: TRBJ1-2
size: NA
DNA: TGCAGTGCTAGAGACTACACGCTTTATGGCTACACCTTC
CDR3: CSARDYTLYGYTF

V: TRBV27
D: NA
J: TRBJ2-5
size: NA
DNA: TGTGCCAGCAGTTTAATCCACACAGAGACCCAGTACTTC
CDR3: CASSLIHTETQYF

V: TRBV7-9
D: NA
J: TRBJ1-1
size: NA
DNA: TGTGCCAGCAGCTTAGTCGATGTGAACACTGAAGCTTTCTTT
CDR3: CASSLVDVNTEAFF

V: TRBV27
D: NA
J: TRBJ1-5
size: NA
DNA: TGTGCCAGCAGTCCCCACAATCAGCCCCAGCATTTT
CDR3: CASSPHNQPQHF

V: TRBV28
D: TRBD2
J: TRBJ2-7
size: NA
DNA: TGTGCCAGCAGTTCCGTCCGGACTAGCGGGGTAGGCTACGAGCAGTACTTC
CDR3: CASSSVRTSGVGYEQYF

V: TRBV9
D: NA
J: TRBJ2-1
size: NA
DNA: TGTGCCAGCAGCGTTAAGGGATGGGGCGGTGAGCAGTTCTTC
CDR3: CASSVKGWGGEQFF

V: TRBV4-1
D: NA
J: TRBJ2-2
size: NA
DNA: TGCGCCAGCAGCCTGGGGGCATTATTTGCCGGGGAGCTGTTTTTT
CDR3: CASSLGALFAGELFF

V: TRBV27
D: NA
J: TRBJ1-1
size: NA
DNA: TGTGCCAGCAGCCGGTCAACAGGGAACACTGAAGCTTTCTTT
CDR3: CASSRSTGNTEAFF

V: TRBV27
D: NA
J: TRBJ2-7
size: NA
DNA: TGTGCCAGCAGAGTGGGCGGGGAGAGCTCCTACGAGCAGTACTTC
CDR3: CASRVGGESSYEQYF

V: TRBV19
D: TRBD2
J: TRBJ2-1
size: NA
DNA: TGTGCCAGTAGTATTGGTAGCGGGGCCTACAATGAGCAGTTCTTC
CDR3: CASSIGSGAYNEQFF

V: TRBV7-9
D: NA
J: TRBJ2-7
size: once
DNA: TGTGCCAGCAGCTTCGGTGCAGGTTTATACGAGCAGTACTTC
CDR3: CASSFGAGLYEQYF

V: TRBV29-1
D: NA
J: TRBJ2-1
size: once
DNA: TGCAGCGTTGAGAGGGACTTCTACAATGAGCAGTTCTTC
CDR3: CSVERDFYNEQFF